This T cell receptor beta chain was identified in a study of blood T cell repertoires in COVID-19. Study in general: Italy, Spain and the United States were the sources of the convalescent and acute COVID-19 samples. T cells, B-cell-depleted T cells, or PBMCs provided the cDNA or gDNA that served as material.

In the original analysis: Amplification of reference gene primers was used by the study to estimate nucleated cell counts. The protocol was immunoSEQ multiplex PCR, while the TCRdb copy is restricted to in-frame clones and leaves out a portion. V and J calls and clone size are those listed in that table; D and trimming were worked out from the DNA. The sample yields under 95,000 clones, 80% to 90% seen once. CDR1 is KGHDR, CDR2 SFDVKD, per germline. CDR3 length: 15 residues. The V end was cut by 3 bases, the J end by 4 bases, with 13 bases between. The sample taken for sequencing was peripheral blood. The chain uses TRBV24-1 and TRBJ2-3; D is possibly TRBD1 (6 bases). The receptor's source is a woman over 75 with acute or convalescent COVID-19. The chain's CDR3 is CATSDGHRVSDTQYF. In DNA, the CDR3 is TGTGCCACCAGTGATGGTCACAGGGTATCAGATACGCAGTATTTT.